The text below deals with one T cell receptor (beta chain). Its antigen is not known. The data are from a study of identical twins. Regarding the study as a whole: Partial confounding of zero-insertion analyses by invariant MAIT and iNKT cells was possible.

This CDR3 is built from 15 residues. V was clipped by 3 bases and J by 3 bases, with 13 bases between them. Looked up from germline, CDR1 is KGHDR and CDR2 is SFDVKD. TCRdb independently ran MiXCR on the 5' RACE reads; one entry per CDR3 protein. The repertoire holds around 100,000 distinct CDR3 sequences, with 4.5% to 6.5% as singletons. Source material: memory T cells sorted from blood. This chain uses TRBV24-1 with TRBJ2-5, with D maybe TRBD2 (5 bases). The TCR comes from a woman aged 45-65 years in good health. In DNA form, the CDR3 reads TGTGCCACCAGTGATCCCCGAGGTAGCGAAGAGACCCAGTACTTC. Its translation is CATSDPRGSEETQYF.